Described below is a single T cell receptor (beta chain) sequence and its context. Measured with immunoSEQ multiplex PCR; TCRdb has only the in-frame clones, and not every one. The sample has approximately 150,000 clones; approximately 85% are singletons. The data were taken from a study of blood T cell repertoires in COVID-19. Turning to the study itself: The United States, Italy and Spain supplied acute and convalescent COVID-19 samples. Sources were T cells, B-cell-depleted T cells, or PBMCs; the material itself was cDNA or gDNA.

Losses at the gene ends were 4 bases for V and 7 bases for J; bases not matched to a gene: 13. Germline V CDR1 and CDR2: MGHDK, SYGVNS. CDR3 length: 16 amino acids. This chain links TRBV25-1 with TRBJ2-1; TRBD2 agrees at 7 bases. The TCR originated in a human donor with acute or convalescent COVID-19. The donor label of this sample is uncertain. What was sequenced was peripheral blood. CDR3 sequence (DNA): TGTGCCAGCAGTGGGGGGGGGAGCGGGAAGGTTAATGAGCAGTTCTTC. This gives the protein CASSGGGSGKVNEQFF.